This T cell receptor (beta chain) was obtained from a study of T cell changes during pregnancy in multiple sclerosis (dated by TCRdb to 2018 to 2020). Some background on the complete study: In women with multiple sclerosis, the researchers looked at how the T cell repertoire shifted as pregnancy progressed.

As encoded in the germline V gene, CDR1 is SGHDT while CDR2 is YYEEEE. The CDR3 measures 15 amino acids from cysteine to phenylalanine. Only the CDR3 portion is preserved as DNA: 45 bases, with reading frame beginning at the first base. Trimming at the junction amounts to 0 bases on V and 2 bases on J, and the germline ends lie 11 bases apart. Worth noting for this clone: The specificity of this receptor is unknown. One base away there is no much larger clone; base qualities are not given.

Library creation used the immunoSEQ multiplex PCR assay. TCRdb took this table from immuneACCESS and kept in-frame rearrangements with V and J called. Such tables lack part of the clones; where checked against another copy, unresolved V genes explain under half of the gap, and the rest is unexplained. Recorded for this sample are approximately 130,000 clones; about 96% of them occurred a single time. The ten largest clones add up to less than 0.55% of the sample. Recombination linked TRBV5-6 to TRBJ2-5; no D segment can be confidently identified. The sequencing used peripheral blood, collected after pregnancy. The source of this sequence is a female donor with multiple sclerosis, enrolled in a pregnancy study. The DNA sequence is TGTGCCAGCAGCTTGGCCAGAGGTCTTCAAGAGACCCAGTACTTC. Its amino acids are CASSLARGLQETQYF.